These 26 T cell receptor beta chains originate from one sample sequenced in a study of molecular identifiers for immune sequencing clone quantification. One entry per CDR3 protein results from TCRdb running MiXCR on the PCR reads. The sample includes approximately 630,000 distinct CDR3 sequences, around 25% seen only once; the top ten take about 0.8%. Source material: naive CD8+ T cells from blood, with Jurkat cell RNA spiked in. Noted subset: FACS-sorted CD8+CD4-CCR7+CD45RA+ naive T cells. These receptors all stem from a human donor in good health. Some libraries in this study had Jurkat cell RNA spiked in.

As regards this clonotype: Possible read error: a much larger clone is one base away. Likely a read error: the CDR3 ends without its conserved phenylalanine or tryptophan. The V gene is TRBV6-1, the J gene TRBJ1-5; the D gene is possibly TRBD1 (5 bases). Germline-derived CDR1 and CDR2 are MNHNS and SASEGT. V was trimmed by 8 bases and J by 5 bases, leaving 22 bases between them. The CDR3 consists of 16 residues. The CDR3 DNA reads TGTGCCAGCTACCCGTGGGCGGACGGGGCCCATCAGCCCCAGCATCTT. It translates to CASYPWADGAHQPQHL.

This clonotype showed up many times. CDR3 amino acids: CASSGTGGYEQYF. CDR3 coding DNA: TGTGCCAGCTCCGGTACGGGGGGTTACGAGCAGTACTTC. The chain employs TRBV19 and TRBJ2-7; 7 positions match TRBD2. V shed 9 bases, J shed 4 bases, and the junction held 9 bases outside the gene matches. Germline CDR1 and CDR2: LNHDA and SQIVND (reference sequence). The CDR3 consists of 13 residues.

This clonotype was seen ten or more times. The rearrangement links TRBV7-9 to TRBJ2-3; D not resolved. The CDR3 length is 15 residues. Germline-derived CDR1 and CDR2 are SEHNR and FQNEAQ (reference sequence). V was shortened by 2 bases and J by 2 bases, with 11 bases between the two germline ends. The CDR3 spells CASSLRGGSTDTQYF. The DNA of the CDR3 is TGTGCCAGCAGCTTACGCGGTGGATCCACAGATACGCAGTATTTT.

This clonotype was picked up many times. The chain uses TRBV24-1 and TRBJ2-2; D is unresolved. Trimming pared 9 bases from V and 2 bases from J, leaving 9 bases between. CDR3 length: 13 residues. Per germline, CDR1 KGHDR and CDR2 SFDVKD. CDR3 in DNA: TGTGCCACCGAAGCCACCAACACCGGGGAGCTGTTTTTT. Translated, it gives CATEATNTGELFF.

About this clonotype itself: A much larger clone differs by one base, so this may be a read error. As the CDR3 is not closed by the conserved phenylalanine or tryptophan, this likely results from a read error. CDR3 DNA: TGTGCCAGTGACGGACAGGGAAGCGGGGAGCTGTTTGTT. Amino acid sequence: CASDGQGSGELFV. The chain combines TRBV19 with TRBJ2-2, with TRBD1 matching 8 bases. The CDR3 consists of 13 residues. With 8 bases clipped from V and 7 bases from J, the junction kept 6 bases outside the gene matches. Germline lookup yields CDR1 LNHDA and CDR2 SQIVND (reference sequence).

This clonotype was seen only once. With a much larger clone just one base away, this may be a read error. The conserved phenylalanine or tryptophan normally closing the CDR3 is absent here, so this likely arose from a read error. J is TRBJ1-6 and V is TRBV28, with D possibly being TRBD1 (5 bases). This CDR3 region has 18 residues. Looked up from germline, CDR1 is MDHEN and CDR2 is SYDVKM. V was cut by 6 bases and J by 5 bases, with 23 bases left in between. CDR3 coding DNA: TGTGCCAGCAGCCCCTACCCTTCGCGGGGCGCCGATAATTCACCCCTCCACTCT. Translated, it gives CASSPYPSRGADNSPLHS.

Worth noting for this clonotype: Germline and junction disagree at one end, which may indicate a read error. V and J are TRBV20-1 and TRBJ2-3, with 8 bases identical to TRBD2. This CDR3 is built from 16 residues. CDR1 is DFQATT and CDR2 is SNEGSKA in the germline V gene (reference sequence). The chain's CDR3 is CSAGAGGHASRDTQYF. In DNA form, the CDR3 reads TGCAGTGCCGGGGCGGGGGGCCACGCTAGCAGAGATACGCAGTATTTT.

The rearrangement links TRBV6-2 or TRBV6-3 to TRBJ2-1; 12 positions match TRBD2. This CDR3 comprises 16 residues. With V trimmed by 2 bases and J by 3 bases, 2 bases remained unmatched. The germline gives CDR1 MNHEY, CDR2 SVGEGT. The CDR3 is CASSYGGLAGYNEQFF. Written as DNA, the CDR3 is TGTGCCAGCAGTTACGGGGGACTAGCGGGCTACAATGAGCAGTTCTTC.

This clonotype appeared a few times. This sequence joins TRBV12-3 or TRBV12-4 and TRBJ1-1; no clear D gene. V was clipped by 2 bases and J by 7 bases, with 8 bases between them. The length of the CDR3 is 12 residues. In DNA form, the CDR3 reads TGTGCCAGCAGTTTAATGGTTGGTGAAGCTTTCTTT. Translation: CASSLMVGEAFF.

The rearrangement uses TRBV13 and TRBJ1-1; 7 nucleotides line up with TRBD1. CDR1 is PRHDT, CDR2 FYEKMQ, per germline (reference sequence). V dropped 8 bases and J dropped 6; count of bases not matched to a gene: 12. The CDR3 has 14 residues. This CDR3 is CASGSGGWTAEAFF. The CDR3, as DNA: TGTGCCAGCGGCTCAGGGGGTTGGACGGCTGAAGCTTTCTTT.

Concerning this clonotype itself: A much bigger clone sits one base away, suggesting this may be a read error. This rearrangement joins TRBV7-3 to TRBJ2-5; no definite D call. The V and J ends lost 0 bases and 3 bases respectively, with 11 bases between them. This CDR3 comprises 15 residues. Germline CDR1 is SGHTA and CDR2 is FQGTGA. The DNA of the CDR3 is TGTGCCAGCAGCTTAACTGGGCAGCGAAAAGAGACCCAGTACTTC. As protein: CASSLTGQRKETQYF.

There are a few counts of this clonotype. The rearrangement links TRBV6-6 to TRBJ2-3; D is unclear. The CDR3 runs to 11 residues. Looked up from germline, CDR1 is MNHNY and CDR2 is SVGAGI (reference sequence). V was cut by 10 bases and J by 2 bases, with 7 bases left in between. CDR3 coding DNA: TGTGCCACCAGCCCCACAGATACGCAGTATTTT. Amino acid sequence: CATSPTDTQYF.

This clonotype was recorded a few times. The chain is built from TRBV6-2 or TRBV6-3 and TRBJ2-1, with 10 positions matching TRBD2. V lost 5 bases, J lost 8 bases, and 12 bases stayed unmatched. CDR3 length: 16 residues. CDR1 is MNHEY and CDR2 is SVGEGT in the germline V gene. The CDR3 region is CASSLGLSGRADEQFF. The CDR3, as DNA: TGTGCCAGCAGTCTCGGACTGAGCGGGAGGGCCGATGAGCAGTTCTTC.

As regards this clonotype: A much more abundant neighbour one base away suggests this may be a read error. A read error is likely, as this CDR3 ends without the conserved phenylalanine or tryptophan. The V gene is TRBV7-6, the J gene TRBJ1-1; D is unclear. CDR1 SGHVS and CDR2 FNYEAQ come from the germline V gene. The CDR3 runs 11 residues. The V end was cut by 4 bases, the J end by 8 bases, with 8 bases between. In DNA form, the CDR3 reads TGTGCCAGCAGCTCGGACTTAGAAGCTTTCTTA. This codes for CASSSDLEAFL.

A few counts support this clonotype. V usage is TRBV4-3 and J usage is TRBJ2-1; 7 bases agree with TRBD1. In germline, CDR1 is LGHNA, CDR2 YSLEER. The CDR3 loop spans 17 amino acids. Trimming at V came to 0 bases and at J to 1 base, leaving 6 bases not matched to a gene. CDR3: CASSQDPSTGSYNEQFF. CDR3 in DNA: TGCGCCAGCAGCCAAGATCCCTCGACAGGGTCCTACAATGAGCAGTTCTTC.

This clonotype was seen ten or more times. The chain carries TRBV20-1 and TRBJ2-3; the match to TRBD2 covers 10 bases. Germline trimming cut 5 bases from V and 5 bases from J; bases unmatched to any gene: 13. The germline CDR1 and CDR2 sequences are DFQATT and SNEGSKA (reference sequence). The CDR3 is made up of 16 amino acids. The CDR3 spells CSAGTSIAGGLDTQYF. CDR3 bases: TGCAGTGCTGGAACCTCCATAGCGGGGGGCCTAGATACGCAGTATTTT.

The gene calls are TRBV7-2 and TRBJ2-1; D is uncertain. The V and J ends lost 7 bases and 3 bases respectively, with 7 bases between them. This CDR3 contains 12 residues. The V gene's germline CDR1 is SGHTA and CDR2 FQGNSA. The CDR3 nucleotides are TGTGCCAGCACCCATGGCTACAATGAGCAGTTCTTC. As protein: CASTHGYNEQFF.

This clonotype came up many times. J is TRBJ2-1 and V is TRBV11-2; D is unresolved. The germline V gene has CDR1 SGHAT and CDR2 FQNNGV. Trimming removed 5 bases from V and 3 bases from J, with 17 bases in between. The CDR3 spans 16 residues. CDR3 protein: CASSAVRLPFYNEQFF. The DNA of the CDR3 is TGTGCCAGCAGCGCTGTTCGGCTACCCTTCTACAATGAGCAGTTCTTC.

This clonotype was observed a single time. A much larger clone lies a single base off, so this may be a read error. The genes are TRBV4-3 and TRBJ1-1; D not certain. The CDR3 is made up of 15 amino acids. Germline V CDR1 and CDR2: LGHNA, YSLEER. The CDR3 reads CPSSQASDPATEAFF. As DNA, the CDR3 is TGCCCCAGCAGCCAAGCCTCCGATCCCGCAACTGAAGCTTTCTTT.

This clonotype was counted ten times or more. The CDR3 DNA reads as TGCAGTGCTGGGGGGACTAGCGGGTTAACCTACGAGCAGTACTTC. Its translation is CSAGGTSGLTYEQYF. The chain links TRBV20-1 to TRBJ2-7, with 12 nucleotides matching TRBD2. The junction had 7 bases not matched to a gene; V was cut back by 5 bases and J by 2 bases. The CDR3 is 15 residues long. Germline V CDR1 and CDR2: DFQATT, SNEGSKA (reference sequence).

A note on this clonotype: A much bigger clone sits one base away, suggesting this may be a read error. The chain uses TRBV20-1 and TRBJ1-3, with D possibly being TRBD1 (5 bases). The CDR3 sequence is 14 residues long. The germline V gene has CDR1 DFQATT and CDR2 SNEGSKA (reference sequence). This chain's CDR3 is CSARTGSSGNTVYF. CDR3 DNA sequence: TGCAGTGCTAGAACAGGCTCGTCCGGAAACACCGTATATTTT.

The rearrangement links TRBV20-1 to TRBJ2-1; 13 bases match TRBD2. Germline V gives CDR1 DFQATT, CDR2 SNEGSKA (reference sequence). V was pared by 2 bases and J by 6 bases, with 7 bases of the junction left unmatched. This CDR3 comprises 16 residues. For the CDR3, the DNA is TGCAGTGCTAGACCACCCGGACTAGCGGGAGCCAATGAGCAGTTCTTC. Its protein is CSARPPGLAGANEQFF.

This clonotype turned up a few times. The J gene is TRBJ1-3, the V gene TRBV30; D is unresolved. CDR3 length: 11 amino acids. Trimming removed 5 bases at V and 2 bases at J, with 4 bases between. The V gene's germline CDR1 is GTSNPN and CDR2 SVGIG (reference sequence). The CDR3 loop reads CAWGTGNTIYF. The CDR3 DNA reads TGTGCCTGGGGTACTGGAAACACCATATATTTT.

V usage is TRBV9 and J usage is TRBJ1-2, with D perhaps TRBD1 (6 bases). This CDR3 comprises 15 residues. Germline lookup yields CDR1 SGDLS and CDR2 YYNGEE. The V end lost 4 bases, the J end lost 4 bases, and 17 bases lay between the germline ends. CDR3 bases: TGTGCCAGCAGCAGCGTAGAACAGGGCAGCTATGGCTACACCTTC. It is translated as CASSSVEQGSYGYTF.

The chain links TRBV25-1 to TRBJ2-6; 8 nucleotides line up with TRBD1. The V segment lost 7 bases and the J segment 4 bases; nucleotides outside the gene matches: 6. CDR1 and CDR2 from the germline V gene are MGHDK and SYGVNS. The CDR3 length is 15 residues. DNA for the CDR3: TGTGCCAGCAATGCCAGGGGGCTGGGGGCCAACGTCCTGACTTTC. Translated, it gives CASNARGLGANVLTF.

In the case of this clonotype: This may be a read error, as it is one base from a much larger clone. Since no conserved phenylalanine or tryptophan closes the CDR3, a read error is the likely cause. The chain joins TRBV7-9 to TRBJ2-7; D gene ambiguous. Trimming stripped 3 bases from V and 0 bases from J, with 18 bases between. This CDR3 spans 17 amino acids. CDR1 SEHNR and CDR2 FQNEAQ come from the germline V gene (reference sequence). CDR3 DNA sequence: TGTGCCAGCAGCTTGAAGTCTCCCCGGGCCAGCTCCTACGAGCAGTACTTG. Protein: CASSLKSPRASSYEQYL.